The 18 T cell receptor beta chains below were found in one sample sequenced in a study of tissue T cells after allogeneic stem cell transplantation. Sequencing was performed with immunoSEQ multiplex PCR; in TCRdb, only in-frame clones are kept and a portion is missing. The sample records about 48,000 clones, around 73% being singletons. The sequenced material came from sorted cells pooled from one or two spleens. Every receptor here comes from a pool of C57BL/6 mice in good health.

As to this clone: Mouse germline and gene names are used. The read terminates 1 residue before the CDR3 end, so the remaining end is supplied by the germline J gene. This chain uses TRBV12-2 with TRBJ2-7; D uncertain. V was pared by 0 bases and J by 4 bases, with 6 bases between. The CDR3 consists of 12 residues. The germline V gene encodes CDR1 SGHLS and CDR2 HYDKME. CDR3 sequence: CASSLAQYEQYF. The part of the CDR3 DNA that was read is TGTGCCAGCTCTCTCGCACAGTATGAACAGTAC.

As concerns this clone: Gene names are mouse gene names. The read is 1 residue too short to cover the CDR3 end, so that end is filled in from the germline J gene. The chain carries TRBV19 and TRBJ2-7; D not certain. The CDR3 extends over 11 amino acids. CDR1 FNHDT and CDR2 SITEND come from the germline V gene (reference sequence). Trimming left V 3 bases short and J 4 bases short, with 5 bases between. Incomplete CDR3 DNA: TGTGCCAGCAGTACAGGATATGAACAGTAC. Its translation: CASSTGYEQY. The whole CDR3 region reads CASSTGYEQYF.

Note on this clone: The gene symbols are mouse symbols. The read ends 1 residue early relative to the CDR3; the germline J gene fills the gap. V gene TRBV2 combines with J gene TRBJ1-2, with 9 positions matching TRBD1. Germline-derived CDR1 and CDR2 are LGHNA and YSYQKL. V shed 4 bases, J shed 4 bases, and the junction held 7 bases outside the gene matches. The length of the CDR3 is 15 residues. The CDR3 is CASSPGTGKISDYTF. The sequenced CDR3 bases are TGTGCCAGCAGCCCCGGGACAGGGAAAATCTCCGACTACACC.

Notes on this clone: Gene names denote mouse genes. The CDR3 end falls 1 residue outside the read, so it is completed with the germline J gene. This chain connects TRBV19 to TRBJ2-1, with 10 nucleotides matching TRBD2. V trimming: 2 bases; J trimming: 6 bases; junction bases outside the gene matches: 5. Germline loops: CDR1 FNHDT, CDR2 SITEND (reference sequence). The CDR3 extends over 15 amino acids. Here the CDR3 reads CASSIGLGEGAEQFF. The CDR3 bases that were read are TGTGCCAGCAGTATCGGACTGGGGGAGGGTGCTGAGCAGTTC.

A word on this clone: Gene names denote mouse genes. Read data end 1 residue before the CDR3 end; the end is taken from the germline J gene. The chain recombines TRBV13-1 with TRBJ2-5; 11 bases map to TRBD2. This CDR3 is 16 amino acids long. CDR1 is NSHNY, CDR2 SYGAGN, per germline. The V and J ends lost 1 base and 2 bases, in that order; junction bases with no gene match: 3. CDR3 DNA, as far as it was read: TGTGCCAGCAGTGATACTGGGGGGGCGCTCCAAGACACCCAGTAC. It specifies CASSDTGGALQDTQY. In full, the CDR3 is CASSDTGGALQDTQYF.

A note on this clone: Germline and genes here are mouse. The CDR3 spells CASSLGGLAEQFF. CDR3 bases read: TGTGCCAGCAGCTTAGGGGGGCTTGCTGAGCAGTTC. V usage is TRBV3 and J usage is TRBJ2-1; the D gene could be TRBD1 or TRBD2 (6 bases each). The read ends 1 residue shy of where the CDR3 ends; the end is completed using the germline J gene. The length of the CDR3 is 13 residues. Germline CDR1 SNHLY, CDR2 FYNGKV (reference sequence). V dropped 1 base and J dropped 6 bases, with 7 bases sitting between them. The full variable domain, completed using reference TRBV3 and TRBJ2-1, is GPKVLQIPSHQIIDMGQMVTLNCDPVSNHLYFYWYKQILGQQMEFLVNFYNGKVMEKSKLFKDQFSVERPDGSYFTLKIQPTALEDSAVYFCASSLGGLAEQFFGPGTRLTVL.

Remarks on this clone: Gene names follow the mouse nomenclature. From the germline J gene comes the end of the CDR3, since the read stops 1 residue before it. This sequence joins TRBV1 and TRBJ2-5; weak D call: TRBD2 (5 bases). CDR3 size: 14 residues. The V and J ends lost 1 base and 1 base respectively, with 6 bases between them. CDR1 is NSQYPW and CDR2 is LRSPGD in the germline V gene (reference sequence). The CDR3 bases that were read are TGCACCTGCAGTGCAGGACTGTACCAAGACACCCAGTAC. Protein product: CTCSAGLYQDTQY. The whole CDR3 protein is CTCSAGLYQDTQYF.

Only a few counts were recorded for this clone. Gene names are mouse gene names. The sequenced fragment ends 1 residue before the CDR3 boundary, so the rest is inferred from the germline J gene. The chain employs TRBV26 and TRBJ2-2, with 7 bases fitting TRBD1. CDR3 size: 14 residues. Germline CDR1 and CDR2: KGHPV and FQNQEV (reference sequence). Trimming took 2 bases from V and 4 from J; bases not matched to a gene: 1. Partial CDR3 DNA: TGTGCCAGCAGTCTGCCAGGGGGCACCGGGCAGCTCTAC. Translated, it gives CASSLPGGTGQLY. The entire CDR3 protein is CASSLPGGTGQLYF.

On this clone itself: Genes here carry mouse names. The CDR3 end is not reached by the read, which stops 1 residue before it; the germline J gene fills it in. The chain has TRBV5 and TRBJ2-5; D possibly uses TRBD1 or TRBD2 (7 bases each). Germline V gives CDR1 LGHNA, CDR2 YNLKQL (reference sequence). CDR3 length: 13 residues. Trimming shortened V by 4 bases and J by 5 bases, and 10 bases separated the two germline ends. The sequenced CDR3 bases are TGTGCCAGCAGCCCCAGGGGGGGAGACACCCAGTAC. Translated, it gives CASSPRGGDTQY. The whole CDR3 protein is CASSPRGGDTQYF.

Comment on this clone: Gene labels here are mouse ones. The read falls 1 residue short of the CDR3 end, and the missing part is taken from the germline J gene. This chain links TRBV19 with TRBJ2-4; D is perhaps TRBD1 (6 bases). Trimming pared 4 bases from V and 0 bases from J, leaving 9 bases between. There are 14 residues in the CDR3. CDR1 is FNHDT and CDR2 is SITEND in the germline V gene (reference sequence). CDR3: CASSRDISQNTLYF. The part of the CDR3 DNA that was read is TGTGCCAGCAGTCGGGACATTAGTCAAAACACCTTGTAC. The full variable domain, completed using reference TRBV19 and TRBJ2-4, is GGIITQTPKFLIGQEGQKLTLKCQQNFNHDTMYWYRQDSGKGLRLIYYSITENDLQKGDLSEGYDASREKKSSFSLTVTSAQKNEMAVFLCASSRDISQNTLYFGAGTRLSVL.

This clone came up a few times. Any gene name here is a mouse gene name. The read falls 1 residue short of the CDR3 end, and the missing part is taken from the germline J gene. The chain uses TRBV1 and TRBJ2-7; 8 bases are shared with TRBD1. This CDR3 has 14 amino acids. J lost 3 bases, V lost 5 bases, and 6 bases had no gene match. Germline CDR1 is NSQYPW and CDR2 is LRSPGD (reference sequence). The covered CDR3 bases are TGCACCTGCAGTCTCCGGGACAGGATCTATGAACAGTAC. It codes for CTCSLRDRIYEQY. The whole CDR3 reads CTCSLRDRIYEQYF. The full variable domain, with the rest looked up from reference TRBV1 and TRBJ2-7, is VTLLEQNPRWRLVPRGQAVNLRCILKNSQYPWMSWYQQDLQKQLQWLFTLRSPGDKEVKSLPGADYLATRVTDTELRLQVANMSQGRTLYCTCSLRDRIYEQYFGPGTRLTVL.

Of note for this clone: Germline and genes: mouse. The CDR3 end is not reached by the read, which stops 1 residue before it; the germline J gene fills it in. The V and J genes are TRBV12-2 and TRBJ2-4; TRBD1 matches 7 bases. The CDR3 is 15 residues long. The trim removed 4 bases at V and 0 bases at J, leaving 6 bases unmatched. From germline, CDR1 is SGHLS and CDR2 HYDKME. The DNA read from the CDR3 is TGTGCCAGCTCCCCCGGGACAGCTAGTCAAAACACCTTGTAC. Translating gives CASSPGTASQNTLY. The complete CDR3 sequence is CASSPGTASQNTLYF.

Worth noting for this clone: Genes and germline are mouse. With the read ending 1 residue before the CDR3 end, the germline J gene is used to fill in that end. The V gene is TRBV12-2, the J gene TRBJ2-4; 7 nucleotides agree with TRBD2. The CDR3 spans 14 residues. Trimming removed 6 bases from V and 1 base from J; junction bases left unmatched: 6. Germline V CDR1 and CDR2: SGHLS, HYDKME. The part of the CDR3 DNA that was read is TGTGCCAGCACTGGGGAAGAGGGTCAAAACACCTTGTAC. As protein: CASTGEEGQNTLY. The whole CDR3 region reads CASTGEEGQNTLYF.

This clone was recorded only once. Gene and germline names: mouse. The read terminates 1 residue ahead of where the CDR3 ends, so the germline J gene completes it. The chain joins TRBV19 to TRBJ2-1; the D gene is possibly TRBD2 (6 bases). This CDR3 is built from 14 residues. Germline V lookup: CDR1 FNHDT, CDR2 SITEND (reference sequence). Trimming shortened V by 5 bases and J by 0 bases, and 9 bases separated the two germline ends. The part of the CDR3 DNA that was read is TGTGCCAGCAGCCTACTGGGTAACTATGCTGAGCAGTTC. As protein: CASSLLGNYAEQF. The CDR3 in full is CASSLLGNYAEQFF.

In its sample, this clone was seen once. Germline and genes: mouse. The read ends 1 residue before the CDR3 terminus; that terminus is restored from the germline J gene. The chain joins TRBV13-2 to TRBJ2-7; the match to TRBD2 covers 11 bases. Germline V CDR1 and CDR2: NNHNN, SYGAGS (reference sequence). Losses at the gene ends were 4 bases for V and 4 bases for J; bases not matched to a gene: 4. This CDR3 region has 14 residues. CDR3 region: CASGPRDWGYEQYF. CDR3 DNA, as far as it was read: TGTGCCAGCGGTCCCCGGGACTGGGGGTATGAACAGTAC.

This clone was recorded a few times. Gene names are mouse gene names. The read terminates 1 residue ahead of where the CDR3 ends, so the germline J gene completes it. V usage is TRBV13-1 and J usage is TRBJ2-1; TRBD1 aligns across 8 bases. The CDR3 runs 16 residues. Trimming took 2 bases from V and 1 from J; bases not matched to a gene: 5. The V gene's germline CDR1 is NSHNY and CDR2 SYGAGN. CDR3 protein: CASSDRGRGNYAEQFF. The sequenced part of the CDR3 DNA is TGTGCCAGCAGTGACAGGGGGCGCGGGAACTATGCTGAGCAGTTC.

Comments on this clone: The gene names here belong to mouse. The read falls 1 residue short of the CDR3 end, and the missing part is taken from the germline J gene. The chain has TRBV24 and TRBJ2-3; 10 bases agree with TRBD2. This CDR3 is built from 16 residues. The trim removed 7 bases at V and 0 bases at J, leaving 7 bases unmatched. The germline V gene has CDR1 KGHTA and CDR2 FRNEEI. The CDR3 bases that were read are TGTGCCAGCATCACTGGGGGGGTAGGCAGTGCAGAAACGCTGTAT. Translating it yields CASITGGVGSAETLY. The whole CDR3 region reads CASITGGVGSAETLYF.

As for this clone: The listed genes are named as in mouse. Read data end 1 residue before the CDR3 end; the end is taken from the germline J gene. The V gene is TRBV14, the J gene TRBJ2-4; D is uncertain. CDR3 length: 12 residues. Germline V lookup: CDR1 SGHDT, CDR2 FRDEAV. With 1 base removed from V and 5 bases from J, the gap between germline ends came to 5 bases. The CDR3 here is CASSFRRNTLYF. Incomplete CDR3 DNA: TGTGCCAGCAGTTTCCGCAGAAACACCTTGTAC.